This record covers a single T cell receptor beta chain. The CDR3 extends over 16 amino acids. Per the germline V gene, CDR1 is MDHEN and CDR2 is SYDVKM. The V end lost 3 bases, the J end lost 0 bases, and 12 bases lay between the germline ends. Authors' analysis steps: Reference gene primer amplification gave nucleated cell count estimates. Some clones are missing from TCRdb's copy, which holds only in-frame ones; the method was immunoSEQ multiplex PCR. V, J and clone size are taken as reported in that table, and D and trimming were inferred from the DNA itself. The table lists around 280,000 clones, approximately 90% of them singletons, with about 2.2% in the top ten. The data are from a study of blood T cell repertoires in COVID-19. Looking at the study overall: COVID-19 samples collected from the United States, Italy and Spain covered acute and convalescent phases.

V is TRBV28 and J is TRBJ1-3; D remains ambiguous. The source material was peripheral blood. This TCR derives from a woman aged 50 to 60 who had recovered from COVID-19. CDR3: CASSFEGDFSGNTIYF. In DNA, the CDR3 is TGTGCCAGCAGTTTTGAGGGCGATTTCTCTGGAAACACCATATATTTT.